Listed here is a single T cell receptor (beta chain). Its cognate antigen is unknown. Looked up from germline, CDR1 is SGDLS and CDR2 is YYNGEE. Trimming took 4 bases from V and 4 from J, leaving 14 bases between them. CDR3 length equals 14 residues. The data originate from a study of T-cell memory formation after mild COVID-19. General study findings and limits: Cross-reactive memory apparently joined, as some responding clones appeared in pre-infection memory. Shrinking CD4+ clones resided mostly in CM and EM, and CD8+ ones in EMRA.

TCR alpha and TCR beta cDNA libraries carrying sample barcodes and UMIs were produced by 5'RACE using constant-segment primers. From the 5' RACE reads, TCRdb called clonotypes with MiXCR, one entry per CDR3 protein. The table records some 150,000 distinct CDR3 sequences, approximately 6% of them present only once. Sequencing used PBMCs or a T cell subset sorted from them (not recorded which). This sequence originates from an adult woman who had mild COVID-19 (a few samples of this study predate the infection). Cell type and time point are not known. The gene calls are TRBV9 and TRBJ1-2, with D perhaps TRBD1 (5 bases). CDR3 bases: TGTGCCAGCAGCCTCCGGGACCAGGTCTATGGCTACACCTTC. As protein: CASSLRDQVYGYTF.